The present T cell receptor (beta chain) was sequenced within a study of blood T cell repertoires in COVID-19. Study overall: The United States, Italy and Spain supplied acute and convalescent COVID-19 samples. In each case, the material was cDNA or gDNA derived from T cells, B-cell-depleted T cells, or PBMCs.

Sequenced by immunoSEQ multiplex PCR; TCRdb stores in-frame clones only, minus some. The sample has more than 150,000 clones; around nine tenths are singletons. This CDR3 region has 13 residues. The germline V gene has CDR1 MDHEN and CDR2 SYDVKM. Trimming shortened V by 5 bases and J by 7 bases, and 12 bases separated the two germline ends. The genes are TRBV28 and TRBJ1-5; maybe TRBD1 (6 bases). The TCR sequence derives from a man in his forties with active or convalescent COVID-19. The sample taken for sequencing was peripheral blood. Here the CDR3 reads CASSPRGSQPQHF. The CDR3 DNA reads TGTGCCAGCAGTCCGAGGGGGAGCCAGCCCCAGCATTTT.